This TCR beta chain is drawn from a study of OX40 agonist ivuxolimab in advanced cancers. Across the study: Across the patients, intravenous ivuxolimab was delivered every 2 weeks at 0.01 to 10 mg/kg. A diagnosis of hepatocellular carcinoma, melanoma, renal cell or head and neck cancer was present in dose-escalation patients.

Libraries were prepared by immunoSEQ multiplex PCR; TCRdb keeps only in-frame clonotypes and omits some of them. The table records under 85,000 clones, around 80% of them present only once. Trimming cost V 1 base and J 7 bases, with 20 bases left between them. This CDR3 has 17 residues. CDR1 LGHNA and CDR2 YSLEER come from the germline V gene. This chain connects TRBV4-3 to TRBJ2-1; no clear D gene. The clonotype was recovered from an adult with an advanced solid tumor such as melanoma, head and neck, liver or kidney cancer. The starting material was CD4+ or CD8+ T cells sorted from blood, obtained in a trial of the OX40 agonist ivuxolimab. CDR3 bases: TGCGCCAGCAGCCAAGGCTTCCGGCAGACCCTTGGGAATGAGCAGTTCTTC. Translation gives CASSQGFRQTLGNEQFF.